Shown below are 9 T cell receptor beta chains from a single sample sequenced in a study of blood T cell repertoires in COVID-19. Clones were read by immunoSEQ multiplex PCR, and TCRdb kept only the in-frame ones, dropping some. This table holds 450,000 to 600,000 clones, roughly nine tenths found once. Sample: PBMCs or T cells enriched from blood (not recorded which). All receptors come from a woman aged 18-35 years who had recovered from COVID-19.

The CDR3, as DNA: TGTGCCACCTCCGGAGTGGAGAACATTCAGTACTTC. Amino acids: CATSGVENIQYF. V gene TRBV10-3 combines with J gene TRBJ2-4; D call uncertain. Trimming cost V 10 bases and J 7 bases, with 14 bases left between them. The CDR3 totals 12 residues. CDR1 and CDR2 (germline): ENHRY, SYGVKD.

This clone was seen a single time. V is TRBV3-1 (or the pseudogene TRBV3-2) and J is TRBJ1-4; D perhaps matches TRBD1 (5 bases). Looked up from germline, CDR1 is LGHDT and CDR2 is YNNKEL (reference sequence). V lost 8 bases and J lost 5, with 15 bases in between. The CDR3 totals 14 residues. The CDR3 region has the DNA TGTGCCAGCGCAGAGGACAATCAAAATGAAAAACTGTTTTTT. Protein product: CASAEDNQNEKLFF.

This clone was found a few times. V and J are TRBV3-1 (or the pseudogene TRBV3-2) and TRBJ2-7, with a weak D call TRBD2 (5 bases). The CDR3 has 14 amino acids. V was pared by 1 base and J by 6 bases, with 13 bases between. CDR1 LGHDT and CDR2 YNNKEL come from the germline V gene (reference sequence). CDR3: CASSQGRGRGEQYF. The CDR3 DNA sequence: TGTGCCAGCAGCCAAGGTCGGGGTCGGGGCGAGCAGTACTTC.

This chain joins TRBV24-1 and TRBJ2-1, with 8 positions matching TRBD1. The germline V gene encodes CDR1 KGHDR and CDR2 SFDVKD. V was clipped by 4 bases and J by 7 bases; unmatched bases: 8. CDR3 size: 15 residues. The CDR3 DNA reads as TGTGCCACCAGTGACCCTGGACAGGGTATTAATGAGCAGTTCTTC. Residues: CATSDPGQGINEQFF.

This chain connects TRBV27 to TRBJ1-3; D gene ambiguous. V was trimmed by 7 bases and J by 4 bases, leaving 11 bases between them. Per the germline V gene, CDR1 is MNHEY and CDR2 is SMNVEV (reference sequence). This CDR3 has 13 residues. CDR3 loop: CASTPARGNTIYF. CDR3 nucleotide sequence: TGTGCCAGCACCCCGGCCAGGGGAAACACCATATATTTT.

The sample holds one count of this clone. The CDR3: CAWSISRSGRGKNEKLFF. DNA of the CDR3: TGTGCCTGGAGTATTTCCCGAAGTGGAAGGGGGAAGAATGAAAAACTGTTTTTT. V and J are TRBV30 and TRBJ1-4; possible D gene TRBD1, 6 bases. Between the trimmed V and J ends, which lost 2 bases and 5 bases, there was a span of 24 bases. The CDR3 sequence is 18 residues long. CDR1 and CDR2 from the germline V gene are GTSNPN and SVGIG (reference sequence).

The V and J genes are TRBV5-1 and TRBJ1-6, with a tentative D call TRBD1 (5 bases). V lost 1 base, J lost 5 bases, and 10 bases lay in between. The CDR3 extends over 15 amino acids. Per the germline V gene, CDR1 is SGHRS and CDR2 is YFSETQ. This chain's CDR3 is CASSLYQGDNSPLHF. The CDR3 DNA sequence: TGCGCCAGCAGCTTGTATCAAGGGGATAATTCACCCCTCCACTTT.

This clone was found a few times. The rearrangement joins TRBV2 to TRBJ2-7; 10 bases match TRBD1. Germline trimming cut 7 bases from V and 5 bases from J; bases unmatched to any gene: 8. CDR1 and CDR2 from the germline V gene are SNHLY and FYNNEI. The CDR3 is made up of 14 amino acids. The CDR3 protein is CASTIGQGVDEQYF. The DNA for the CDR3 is TGTGCCAGCACTATTGGACAGGGGGTCGACGAGCAGTACTTC.

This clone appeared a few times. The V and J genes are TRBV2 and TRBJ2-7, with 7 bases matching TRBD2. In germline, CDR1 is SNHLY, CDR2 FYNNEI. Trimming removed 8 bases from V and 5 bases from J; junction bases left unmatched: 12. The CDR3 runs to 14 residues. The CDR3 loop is CASGRGPLRNEQYF. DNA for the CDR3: TGTGCCAGCGGGAGGGGCCCCTTAAGAAACGAGCAGTACTTC.